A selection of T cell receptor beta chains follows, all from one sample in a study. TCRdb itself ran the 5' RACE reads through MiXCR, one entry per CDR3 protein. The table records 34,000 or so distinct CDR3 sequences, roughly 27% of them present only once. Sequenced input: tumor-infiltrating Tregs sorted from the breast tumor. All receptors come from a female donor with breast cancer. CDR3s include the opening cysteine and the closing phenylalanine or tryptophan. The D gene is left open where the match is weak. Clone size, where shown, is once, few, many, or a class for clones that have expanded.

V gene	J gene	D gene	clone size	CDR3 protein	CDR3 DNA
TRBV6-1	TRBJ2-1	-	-	CASSEVSGTYNKQFF	TGTGCCAGCAGTGAAGTGAGTGGCACCTACAATAAGCAGTTCTTC
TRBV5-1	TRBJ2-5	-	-	CASSLVRVGPQETQYF	TGCGCCAGCAGCTTGGTGAGAGTGGGGCCCCAAGAGACCCAGTACTTC
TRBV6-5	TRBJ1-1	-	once	CACSYRSGNTEAFF	TGTGCCTGCAGTTACCGGTCAGGGAACACTGAGGCTTTCTTT
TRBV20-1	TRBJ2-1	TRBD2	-	CSAFNLAGAGDEQFF	TGCAGTGCTTTTAATTTAGCGGGAGCTGGTGATGAGCAGTTCTTC
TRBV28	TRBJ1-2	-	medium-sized	CASSLSTYGYTF	TGTGCCAGCAGTTTATCGACCTATGGCTACACCTTC
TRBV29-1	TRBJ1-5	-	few	CSVLQGGVNQPQHF	TGCAGCGTTTTACAGGGAGGAGTTAATCAGCCCCAGCATTTT
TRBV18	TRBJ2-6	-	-	CASSLVAGKPLSGANLLTF	TGTGCCAGCTCACTGGTGGCCGGTAAACCCCTCTCTGGGGCCAACCTCCTGACTTTC
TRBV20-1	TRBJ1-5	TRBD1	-	CSTIRTGRDQPQRF	TGCAGTACTATAAGGACAGGTCGGGATCAGCCCCAGCGTTTT
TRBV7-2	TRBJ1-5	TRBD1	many	CASSLTRQGNQPQHF	TGTGCCAGCAGCTTAACCCGACAGGGGAATCAGCCCCAGCATTTT
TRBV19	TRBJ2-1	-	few	CASSAGQNYNEQFF	TGTGCCAGTAGTGCGGGACAGAATTACAATGAGCAGTTCTTC
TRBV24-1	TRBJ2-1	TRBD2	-	CATRGSGTGYNEQFF	TGTGCCACCAGGGGAAGCGGGACGGGCTACAATGAGCAGTTCTTC
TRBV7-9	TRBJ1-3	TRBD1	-	CASSAGQASSSGNTIYF	TGTGCCAGCAGCGCGGGACAGGCTTCCTCCTCTGGAAACACCATATATTTT
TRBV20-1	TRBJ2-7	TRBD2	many	CSAWWREGWDEQYF	TGCAGTGCTTGGTGGCGGGAGGGCTGGGACGAGCAGTACTTC
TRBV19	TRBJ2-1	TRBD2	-	CASSGTSVYEQFF	TGTGCCAGTAGTGGGACTAGCGTCTATGAGCAGTTCTTC
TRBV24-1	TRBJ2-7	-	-	CATSDGDNPLAQYF	TGTGCCACCAGTGATGGGGACAACCCTTTAGCGCAGTACTTC
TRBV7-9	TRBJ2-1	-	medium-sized	CASSLGTWNEQFF	TGTGCCAGCAGCCTCGGGACTTGGAATGAGCAGTTCTTC
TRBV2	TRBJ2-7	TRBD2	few	CASSEARGLADPYEQYF	TGTGCCAGCAGTGAAGCTCGGGGACTAGCGGACCCCTACGAGCAGTACTTC
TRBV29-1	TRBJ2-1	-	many	CSDGTEYNEQFF	TGCAGCGACGGAACAGAATACAATGAGCAGTTCTTC
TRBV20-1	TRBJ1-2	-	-	CSASSGLGYTF	TGCAGTGCTAGTTCCGGGTTGGGCTACACCTTC
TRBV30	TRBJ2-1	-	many	CAWSKAGDNEQFF	TGTGCCTGGAGCAAAGCGGGCGACAATGAGCAGTTCTTC
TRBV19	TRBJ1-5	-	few	CASSIGGLSNQPQHF	TGTGCCAGTAGTATCGGGGGGCTAAGCAATCAGCCCCAGCATTTT
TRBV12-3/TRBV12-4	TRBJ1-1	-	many	CASSPRASDSPSEAFF	TGTGCCAGCAGTCCCAGAGCTTCGGACAGCCCTTCTGAAGCTTTCTTT
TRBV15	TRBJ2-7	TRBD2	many	CATSRDIAGAYEQYF	TGTGCCACCAGCAGAGATATAGCGGGGGCCTACGAGCAGTACTTC
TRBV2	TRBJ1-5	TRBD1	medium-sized	CASSDGDRNQPQHF	TGTGCCAGCAGTGATGGGGACAGGAATCAGCCCCAGCATTTT
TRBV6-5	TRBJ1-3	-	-	CASRKGDHSGNTIYF	TGTGCCAGCAGAAAGGGGGACCACTCTGGAAACACCATATATTTT
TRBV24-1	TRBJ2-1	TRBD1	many	CATSDLSGQGAYNEQFF	TGTGCCACCAGTGATTTATCGGGACAGGGGGCTTACAATGAGCAGTTCTTC
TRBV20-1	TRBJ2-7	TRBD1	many	CSAFPGQGQNEQYF	TGCAGTGCTTTCCCGGGACAGGGGCAGAACGAGCAGTACTTC
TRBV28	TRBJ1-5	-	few	CASSPSGYSNQPQHF	TGTGCCAGCAGTCCCTCAGGTTATAGCAATCAGCCCCAGCATTTT
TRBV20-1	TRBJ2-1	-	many	CSARWGSDNEQFF	TGCAGTGCTAGATGGGGCTCTGATAATGAGCAGTTCTTC
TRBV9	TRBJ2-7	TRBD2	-	CASSVGGGRAYEQYF	TGTGCCAGCAGCGTAGGGGGCGGGAGGGCCTACGAGCAGTACTTC
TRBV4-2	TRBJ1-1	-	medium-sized	CASSQDGTEAFF	TGTGCCAGCAGCCAAGATGGCACTGAAGCTTTCTTT
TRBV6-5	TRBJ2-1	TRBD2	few	CASSWRLAGGGSYNEQFF	TGTGCCAGCAGTTGGCGGCTAGCGGGAGGAGGCTCCTACAATGAGCAGTTCTTC
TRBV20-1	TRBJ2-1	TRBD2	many	CSARDGVAGAFVNEQFF	TGCAGTGCTAGAGATGGGGTAGCGGGAGCGTTTGTGAATGAGCAGTTCTTC
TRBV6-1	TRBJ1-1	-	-	CASSEGEGSISSTEAFF	TGTGCCAGCAGTGAAGGGGAGGGCAGTATTTCGTCTACTGAAGCTTTCTTT
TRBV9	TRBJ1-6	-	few	CASSVGITLQEPLHF	TGTGCCAGCAGCGTAGGGATCACACTACAAGAGCCCCTCCACTTT
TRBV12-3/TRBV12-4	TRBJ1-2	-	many	CASNSLGQGHSGYTF	TGTGCCAGCAACTCTTTGGGGCAGGGTCATTCTGGCTACACCTTC
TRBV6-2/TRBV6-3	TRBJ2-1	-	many	CASSTRVDEQFF	TGTGCCAGCAGTACCCGAGTGGATGAGCAGTTCTTC
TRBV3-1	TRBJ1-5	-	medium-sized	CASSPNMGGGPKPQHF	TGTGCCAGCAGCCCAAATATGGGAGGTGGACCCAAGCCCCAGCATTTT
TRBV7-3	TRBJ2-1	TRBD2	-	CASSLLAGGDEQFF	TGTGCCAGCAGCTTACTAGCGGGAGGGGATGAGCAGTTCTTC
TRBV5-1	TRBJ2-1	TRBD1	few	CASSWGQTDNEQFF	TGCGCCAGCAGCTGGGGACAGACGGACAATGAGCAGTTCTTC
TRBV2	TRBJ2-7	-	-	CASREPGPNYEQYF	TGTGCCAGCAGGGAACCGGGACCGAACTACGAGCAGTACTTC
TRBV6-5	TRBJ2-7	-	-	CASSRGGVTYEQYF	TGTGCCAGCAGCCGAGGGGGAGTCACCTACGAGCAGTACTTC
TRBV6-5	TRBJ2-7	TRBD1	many	CASSYSGQGAYEQYF	TGTGCCAGCAGTTACTCGGGACAGGGGGCTTACGAGCAGTACTTC
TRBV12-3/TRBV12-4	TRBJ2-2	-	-	CASSSNSNTGELFF	TGTGCCAGCAGTTCGAACTCGAACACCGGGGAGCTGTTTTTT
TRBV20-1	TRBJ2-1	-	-	CSARIPGTAQFF	TGCAGTGCTAGAATTCCCGGGACGGCGCAGTTCTTC
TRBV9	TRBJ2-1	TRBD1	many	CASSVETGGNEQFF	TGTGCCAGCAGCGTAGAAACAGGGGGGAATGAGCAGTTCTTC
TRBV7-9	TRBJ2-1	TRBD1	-	CASSPRTGGDNEQFF	TGTGCCAGCAGCCCCCGGACAGGGGGAGACAATGAGCAGTTCTTC
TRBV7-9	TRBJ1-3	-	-	CASSFGDRMGDTIYF	TGTGCCAGCAGCTTCGGCGACAGAATGGGCGACACCATATATTTT
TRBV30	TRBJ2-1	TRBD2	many	CAWSPLAVGNEQFF	TGTGCCTGGAGTCCACTAGCGGTGGGCAATGAGCAGTTCTTC
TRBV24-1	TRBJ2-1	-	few	CATSDFGRSSYNEQFF	TGTGCCACCAGTGATTTCGGGAGATCCTCCTACAATGAGCAGTTCTTC
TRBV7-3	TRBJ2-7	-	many	CASSLGQGAYEQYF	TGTGCCAGCAGCTTAGGGCAGGGTGCCTACGAGCAGTACTTC
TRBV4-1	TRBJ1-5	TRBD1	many	CASSQGRGQGRQPQHF	TGCGCCAGCAGCCAAGGGCGGGGACAGGGGAGACAGCCCCAGCATTTT
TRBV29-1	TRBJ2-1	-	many	CSAPAQTNEQFF	TGCAGCGCCCCGGCGCAGACCAATGAGCAGTTCTTC
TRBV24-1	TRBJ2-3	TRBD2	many	CATSDLFREGADTQYF	TGTGCCACCAGTGATTTGTTCCGGGAGGGTGCAGATACGCAGTATTTT
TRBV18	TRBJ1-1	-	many	CASSPLGLRGSDTEAFF	TGTGCCAGCTCACCACTAGGGTTGAGAGGGTCGGACACTGAAGCTTTCTTT